Each of the 25 T cell receptor beta chains below was sequenced from the same sample in a study of blood T cell repertoires in COVID-19. The repertoire was sequenced with immunoSEQ multiplex PCR; TCRdb's copy has only in-frame clones and lacks some. The table records about 280,000 clones, roughly 87% of them present only once. The sequenced sample was PBMCs or T cells enriched from blood (not recorded which). These receptors were obtained from a woman aged 30 to 39 who had recovered from COVID-19.

V is TRBV19 and J is TRBJ2-1; perhaps TRBD2 as D (6 bases). The CDR3 runs 14 residues. Trimming left V 7 bases short and J 4 bases short, with 14 bases between. Per the germline V gene, CDR1 is LNHDA and CDR2 is SQIVND (reference sequence). The CDR3 protein is CASTGRIRYNEQFF. CDR3 nucleotide sequence: TGTGCCAGTACCGGGAGAATAAGATACAATGAGCAGTTCTTC.

The table lists this clone with a few counts. This sequence joins TRBV24-1 and TRBJ1-1; possible D gene TRBD1, 5 bases. Germline V gives CDR1 KGHDR, CDR2 SFDVKD. This CDR3 comprises 15 residues. With 10 bases removed from V and 0 bases from J, the gap between germline ends came to 17 bases. CDR3 amino acids: CATKKGTGMNTEAFF. DNA of the CDR3: TGTGCCACAAAAAAGGGGACTGGGATGAACACTGAAGCTTTCTTT.

For this clone: Other DNA sequences in the same sample also yield this CDR3. The rearrangement joins TRBV29-1 to TRBJ2-3; possible D gene TRBD1, 6 bases. From germline, CDR1 is SQVTM and CDR2 ANQGSEA. The CDR3 length is 15 residues. Trimming took off 3 bases at V and 0 bases at J, with 13 bases between the two ends. DNA for the CDR3: TGCAGCGTTGATTTTCTCGGACAGAGCACAGATACGCAGTATTTT. As protein: CSVDFLGQSTDTQYF.

The chain carries TRBV6-5 and TRBJ1-1, with 9 bases lining up with TRBD1. CDR3 size: 16 residues. J was trimmed by 1 base and V by 4 bases; bases with no gene match: 7. Germline V gene lookup returns CDR1 MNHEY and CDR2 SVGAGI. The CDR3 spells CASSSGTGHWNTEAFF. Written as DNA, the CDR3 is TGTGCCAGCAGTTCCGGGACAGGGCATTGGAACACTGAAGCTTTCTTT.

The chain employs TRBV6-5 and TRBJ1-2, with TRBD1 as a possible D gene (5 bases). This CDR3 comprises 14 residues. Trimming took off 2 bases at V and 4 bases at J, with 11 bases between the two ends. The germline CDR1 and CDR2 sequences are MNHEY and SVGAGI. In DNA form, the CDR3 reads TGTGCCAGCAGTTACATCGCAGGGATCTATGGCTACACCTTC. Translated: CASSYIAGIYGYTF.

CDR3 sequence: CASSSERRGLYGYTF. DNA for the CDR3: TGTGCCAGCAGTTCAGAACGCAGGGGCCTATATGGCTACACCTTC. The chain recombines TRBV6-5 with TRBJ1-2, with D possibly matching TRBD1 (6 bases). V was trimmed by 4 bases and J by 5 bases, leaving 17 bases between them. Germline V gene data show CDR1 as MNHEY and CDR2 as SVGAGI. This CDR3 region has 15 residues.

Here the CDR3 DNA reads TGTGCCAGCAGCTTAAACGAACTCTCCGGGGAAGATACGCAGTATTTT. Translating gives CASSLNELSGEDTQYF. J is TRBJ2-3 and V is TRBV7-6, with a weak D call TRBD2 (5 bases). Germline lookup yields CDR1 SGHVS and CDR2 FNYEAQ. V shed 2 bases and J shed 5 bases, with 17 bases lying between them. The length of the CDR3 is 16 residues.

The rearrangement links TRBV21-1 to TRBJ2-7; the listed D gene, TRBD2, was not tested against the DNA. TRBV21-1 is an annotated pseudogene. The CDR3 is made up of 16 amino acids. Here the CDR3 reads CASSTLVGSGVYEQYF. The CDR3 coding sequence is TGTGCCAGCAGCACTCTTGTCGGGAGCGGAGTCTACGAGCAGTACTTC.

The rearrangement uses TRBV14 and TRBJ1-2; TRBD1 agrees at 7 bases. Losses at the gene ends were 6 bases for V and 11 bases for J; bases not matched to a gene: 12. CDR3 length: 13 residues. The germline V gene has CDR1 SGHDN and CDR2 FVKESK. For the CDR3, the DNA is TGTGCCAGCAGGCTCCTATTCCGGGACAGTTACACCTTC. This sequence encodes CASRLLFRDSYTF.

The rearrangement joins TRBV21-1 to TRBJ2-3; no check of the table's D call, TRBD2, against the DNA was made. TRBV21-1 is assigned pseudogene status. The CDR3 totals 17 residues. CDR3 in amino acids: CDDLDSWTSGRTDTQYF. The CDR3 DNA is TGCGATGATTTGGATTCCTGGACTAGCGGACGCACAGATACGCAGTATTTT.

The V call is TRBV28, the J call TRBJ1-3; D not resolved. CDR3 length: 14 residues. The V gene's germline CDR1 is MDHEN and CDR2 SYDVKM. V was trimmed by 8 bases and J by 0 bases, leaving 11 bases between them. In DNA form, the CDR3 reads TGTGCCAGCGTGGGCAGCCTCTCTGGAAACACCATATATTTT. Translation gives CASVGSLSGNTIYF. The variable domain in full, with the rest retrieved from reference TRBV28 and TRBJ1-3, is DVKVTQSSRYLVKRTGEKVFLECVQDMDHENMFWYRQDPGLGLRLIYFSYDVKMKEKGDIPEGYSVSREKKERFSLILESASTNQTSMYLCASVGSLSGNTIYFGEGSWLTVV.

V is TRBV18 and J is TRBJ1-1, with D possibly matching TRBD1 (5 bases). The length of the CDR3 is 13 residues. V dropped 5 bases and J dropped 6 bases, with 13 bases sitting between them. CDR1 KGHSH and CDR2 LQKENI come from the germline V gene. CDR3 bases: TGTGCCAGCTCATCCCGACAGTCAGCTGAAGCTTTCTTT. Amino acid sequence: CASSSRQSAEAFF.

The chain links TRBV5-4 to TRBJ1-1, with D possibly matching TRBD1 (5 bases). Germline V gives CDR1 SGHNT, CDR2 YYREEE (reference sequence). The CDR3 contains 12 residues. V lost 4 bases and J lost 6, with 10 bases in between. DNA for the CDR3: TGTGCCAGCAGCCCAGACAGTTCTGAAGCTTTCTTT. Amino acid sequence: CASSPDSSEAFF.

This clone was observed once. The chain is built from TRBV28 and TRBJ2-7; tentatively, D is TRBD1 (5 bases). Trimming removed 6 bases at V and 2 bases at J, with 14 bases between. The CDR3 is made up of 14 amino acids. Germline V gene data show CDR1 as MDHEN and CDR2 as SYDVKM. The CDR3, as DNA: TGTGCCAGCAGCTTTCTGACAGAAACCTACGAGCAGTACTTC. As protein: CASSFLTETYEQYF.

This chain joins TRBV18 and TRBJ1-2; D gene unclear. This CDR3 spans 13 amino acids. V shed 5 bases and J shed 6 bases, with 13 bases lying between them. Germline V gene lookup returns CDR1 KGHSH and CDR2 LQKENI. CDR3 sequence (DNA): TGTGCCAGCTCAACACTCCCAACTAATGGCTACACCTTC. Its protein is CASSTLPTNGYTF.

This clone was recorded only once. The genes are TRBV4-3 and TRBJ2-1; D may be TRBD1 (6 bases). Germline CDR1 reads LGHNA; CDR2 reads YSLEER. The CDR3 has 15 amino acids. The V gene lost 4 bases and the J gene lost 7 bases, with 17 bases spanning the gap. CDR3 amino acids: CASSRHKNRVNEQFF. The DNA for the CDR3 is TGCGCCAGCAGCCGCCATAAAAACAGGGTGAATGAGCAGTTCTTC.

The chain employs TRBV28 and TRBJ1-5, with TRBD1 matching 7 bases. This CDR3 region has 21 residues. Trimming removed 3 bases from V and 1 base from J; junction bases left unmatched: 21. Germline CDR1 reads MDHEN; CDR2 reads SYDVKM. CDR3 DNA: TGTGCCAGCAGTTTTGCAAGAACGGGTTCTAGAGGGGGCAGGAGCAATCAGCCCCAGCATTTT. Translation gives CASSFARTGSRGGRSNQPQHF.

The rearrangement joins TRBV12-3 or TRBV12-4 to TRBJ2-4; the D gene is possibly TRBD1 (7 bases). V dropped 1 base and J dropped 15 bases, with 13 bases sitting between them. This CDR3 is built from 12 residues. The DNA of the CDR3 is TGTGCCAGCAGTTTAGGCGGGACAGCACGGTACTTC. It encodes CASSLGGTARYF.

The CDR3: CASSTGLAGTASTDTQYF. The CDR3, as DNA: TGCGCCAGCAGCACGGGACTAGCGGGGACGGCAAGCACAGATACGCAGTATTTT. This chain uses TRBV5-1 with TRBJ2-3; TRBD2 agrees at 13 bases. Trimming cost V 4 bases and J 0 bases; bases outside gene matches: 8. The germline CDR1 and CDR2 sequences are SGHRS and YFSETQ. The CDR3 is 18 residues long. Drawing the rest from reference TRBV5-1 and TRBJ2-3, the complete variable domain is KAGVTQTPRYLIKTRGQQVTLSCSPISGHRSVSWYQQTPGQGLQFLFEYFSETQRNKGNFPGRFSGRQFSNSRSEMNVSTLELGDSALYLCASSTGLAGTASTDTQYFGPGTRLTVL.

This clone showed up just once. The chain uses TRBV28 and TRBJ2-7; D unresolved. The V gene lost 2 bases and the J gene lost 5 bases, with 19 bases spanning the gap. The CDR3 totals 16 residues. The V gene's germline CDR1 is MDHEN and CDR2 SYDVKM. CDR3 region: CASSLVVWAGNNEQYF. The CDR3 bases are TGTGCCAGCAGTTTAGTGGTGTGGGCAGGAAATAACGAGCAGTACTTC. Based on the CDR3 plus reference TRBV28 and TRBJ2-7, the full variable domain is DVKVTQSSRYLVKRTGEKVFLECVQDMDHENMFWYRQDPGLGLRLIYFSYDVKMKEKGDIPEGYSVSREKKERFSLILESASTNQTSMYLCASSLVVWAGNNEQYFGPGTRLTVT.

The CDR3 DNA follows: TGTGCCAGCAGCTTAAGACAGGGAAATTCACCCCTCCACTTT. This encodes CASSLRQGNSPLHF. V usage is TRBV7-2 and J usage is TRBJ1-6; 7 bases match TRBD1. This CDR3 is built from 14 residues. Germline V gene sequence: CDR1 SGHTA, CDR2 FQGNSA. Losses at the gene ends were 2 bases for V and 7 bases for J; bases not matched to a gene: 2.

J is TRBJ2-7 and V is TRBV19, with 7 bases identical to TRBD1. Germline V lookup: CDR1 LNHDA, CDR2 SQIVND (reference sequence). J was trimmed by 5 bases and V by 2 bases; bases with no gene match: 6. This CDR3 has 14 amino acids. In DNA form, the CDR3 reads TGTGCCAGTAGTATAAAATGGCAGGGGGACGAGCAGTACTTC. This encodes CASSIKWQGDEQYF.

The chain links TRBV10-3 to TRBJ2-3, with TRBD2 identical over 14 bases. CDR3 length: 18 residues. Germline CDR1 and CDR2: ENHRY and SYGVKD. V shed 4 bases and J 2 bases; nucleotides not matched to a gene: 8. CDR3 sequence (DNA): TGTGCCATCAGTGGGCAACGGGGACTAGCGGGAGACACAGATACGCAGTATTTT. Protein: CAISGQRGLAGDTDTQYF.

The genes are TRBV9 and TRBJ2-3; weak D call: TRBD2 (5 bases). Germline CDR1 reads SGDLS; CDR2 reads YYNGEE. Trimming cost V 0 bases and J 5 bases, with 13 bases left between them. CDR3 length equals 15 residues. As DNA, the CDR3 is TGTGCCAGCAGCGTAGAGGGAGCATATAAAGATACGCAGTATTTT. Encoded protein: CASSVEGAYKDTQYF.

This chain links TRBV27 with TRBJ2-3; D not resolved. Trimming shortened V by 4 bases and J by 0 bases, and 17 bases separated the two germline ends. The CDR3 totals 17 residues. Germline V gives CDR1 MNHEY, CDR2 SMNVEV (reference sequence). The CDR3 region has the DNA TGTGCCAGCAGTTCACTCGGGTTTGCGGTCAGCACAGATACGCAGTATTTT. Translated, it gives CASSSLGFAVSTDTQYF.